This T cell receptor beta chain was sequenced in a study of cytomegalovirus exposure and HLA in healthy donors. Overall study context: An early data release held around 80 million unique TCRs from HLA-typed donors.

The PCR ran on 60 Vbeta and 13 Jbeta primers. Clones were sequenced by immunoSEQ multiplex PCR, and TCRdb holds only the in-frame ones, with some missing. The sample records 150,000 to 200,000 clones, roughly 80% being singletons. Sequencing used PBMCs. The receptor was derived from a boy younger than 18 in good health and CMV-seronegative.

CDR3 sequence reads: CASSEAWTDGYTF. Written as DNA, the CDR3 is TGTGCCAGCAGTGAAGCTTGGACAGATGGCTACACCTTC. This rearrangement joins TRBV2 to TRBJ1-2; perhaps TRBD1 as D (6 bases). This CDR3 spans 13 amino acids. Per the germline V gene, CDR1 is SNHLY and CDR2 is FYNNEI. Deletions cut 0 bases from V and 6 bases from J, with 8 bases between. The full variable domain, its missing parts supplied by reference TRBV2 and TRBJ1-2, is EPEVTQTPSHQVTQMGQEVILRCVPISNHLYFYWYRQILGQKVEFLVSFYNNEISEKSEIFDDQFSVERPDGSNFTLKIRSTKLEDSAMYFCASSEAWTDGYTFGSGTRLTVV.